This T cell receptor beta chain was captured in a study of monozygotic twins with cystic fibrosis. Points from the study as a whole: Monozygotic CF twins shared more identical nucleotide clonotypes than unrelated patients. Shared CDR3 numbers were not associated with age, concordance or severity. Co-twins had the most similar V usage for 13 of 16 pairs, J for 8.

Germline values: CDR1 SGHRS, CDR2 YFSETQ. The CDR3 runs to 14 residues. V lost 4 bases to trimming and J lost 4 bases, with 13 bases between them. In regard to this clone: Its antigen is currently unknown.

Profiled with immunoSEQ multiplex PCR; TCRdb holds only in-frame clones, not every one. The sample lists approximately 11,000 clones, about 82% occurring once. This TCR came from a man in his late teens or twenties with cystic fibrosis. The sequencing sample was made of blood. The genes are TRBV5-1 and TRBJ2-3; D not certain. DNA of the CDR3: TGCGCCAGCAGCCTCCCTGATCAAGCAGATACGCAGTATTTT. Amino acids: CASSLPDQADTQYF. The full variable domain, with the rest looked up from reference TRBV5-1 and TRBJ2-3, is KAGVTQTPRYLIKTRGQQVTLSCSPISGHRSVSWYQQTPGQGLQFLFEYFSETQRNKGNFPGRFSGRQFSNSRSEMNVSTLELGDSALYLCASSLPDQADTQYFGPGTRLTVL.